A single sample is the source of the 27 T cell receptor beta chains below, sequenced in a study of blood T cell repertoires in COVID-19. Clones were sequenced by immunoSEQ multiplex PCR, and TCRdb holds only the in-frame ones, with some missing. This table holds 97,000 or so clones, 82% found once. The sequenced sample was peripheral blood. All receptors derive from a man older than 75 with acute or convalescent COVID-19.

This clone occurred a few times. The chain couples TRBV3-1 (or the pseudogene TRBV3-2) to TRBJ2-7; D is perhaps TRBD1 (6 bases). This CDR3 has 14 amino acids. V was cut by 1 base and J by 2 bases, with 9 bases left in between. Germline CDR1 reads LGHDT; CDR2 reads YNNKEL (reference sequence). CDR3 region: CASSQGDTTYEQYF. The CDR3, as DNA: TGTGCCAGCAGCCAAGGGGACACAACCTACGAGCAGTACTTC.

This clone was observed once. This sequence joins TRBV29-1 and TRBJ2-1, with a possible D match to TRBD1 (5 bases). This CDR3 has 15 residues. Germline CDR1 is SQVTM and CDR2 is ANQGSEA. Trimming removed 3 bases from V and 4 bases from J, with 16 bases in between. The CDR3 sequence is CSVDPRQGTYNEQFF. DNA of the CDR3: TGCAGCGTTGATCCGCGGCAGGGAACTTACAATGAGCAGTTCTTC.

Remarks on this clone: The same CDR3 is also encoded by other DNA sequences in this sample. The CDR3 spells CASSPGLQETQYF. DNA for the CDR3: TGTGCCAGCTCACCAGGGCTTCAAGAGACCCAGTACTTC. J is TRBJ2-5 and V is TRBV18; D unclear. The CDR3 contains 13 residues. Trimming took off 2 bases at V and 2 bases at J, with 6 bases between the two ends. Germline V lookup: CDR1 KGHSH, CDR2 LQKENI.

The V gene is TRBV7-2, the J gene TRBJ2-1, with TRBD1 identical over 7 bases. J was trimmed by 5 bases and V by 1 base; bases with no gene match: 5. Germline CDR1 reads SGHTA; CDR2 reads FQGNSA. This CDR3 has 15 amino acids. CDR3 coding DNA: TGTGCCAGCAGCTTAGAGTCCGGGACAGACAATGAGCAGTTCTTC. It is translated as CASSLESGTDNEQFF.

The chain has TRBV5-4 and TRBJ2-2; maybe TRBD1 (5 bases). V was shortened by 7 bases and J by 1 base, with 11 bases between the two germline ends. This CDR3 has 14 residues. CDR1 and CDR2 from the germline V gene are SGHNT and YYREEE (reference sequence). In DNA, the CDR3 is TGTGCCAGCCAACGACAGATGAACACCGGGGAGCTGTTTTTT. Encoded protein: CASQRQMNTGELFF. Based on the CDR3 plus reference TRBV5-4 and TRBJ2-2, the full variable domain is ETGVTQSPTHLIKTRGQQVTLRCSSQSGHNTVSWYQQALGQGPQFIFQYYREEENGRGNFPPRFSGLQFPNYSSELNVNALELDDSALYLCASQRQMNTGELFFGEGSRLTVL.

This clone showed up just a few times. The V and J genes are TRBV7-9 and TRBJ2-7, with TRBD1 matching over 11 bases. J was trimmed by 5 bases and V by 1 base; bases with no gene match: 4. CDR1 and CDR2 from the germline V gene are SEHNR and FQNEAQ (reference sequence). CDR3 size: 15 residues. This CDR3 reads CASSLVGTGGHEQYF. The CDR3, as DNA: TGTGCCAGCAGCTTAGTAGGGACAGGGGGACACGAGCAGTACTTC.

This chain joins TRBV10-3 and TRBJ1-2; D remains unclear. V shed 2 bases and J shed 6 bases, with 16 bases lying between them. This CDR3 has 15 amino acids. Germline V gives CDR1 ENHRY, CDR2 SYGVKD. For the CDR3, the DNA is TGTGCCATCAGTGAGAACAGTTTGAGAATACATGGCTACACCTTC. Translation: CAISENSLRIHGYTF.

V usage is TRBV9 and J usage is TRBJ2-1; a possible D gene is TRBD2 (5 bases). Trimming left V 3 bases short and J 4 bases short, with 17 bases between. Germline assignment: CDR1 SGDLS and CDR2 YYNGEE. The CDR3 runs to 16 residues. CDR3 residues: CASSARAGLAYNEQFF. CDR3 DNA sequence: TGTGCCAGCAGCGCCCGGGCGGGTCTTGCGTACAATGAGCAGTTCTTC.

V is TRBV9 and J is TRBJ1-5, with D perhaps TRBD1 (5 bases). The CDR3 is 14 amino acids. V shed 5 bases and J shed 1 base, with 10 bases lying between them. Germline CDR1 and CDR2: SGDLS and YYNGEE. This chain's CDR3 is CASSEQASNQPQHF. For the CDR3, the DNA is TGTGCCAGCAGTGAACAGGCAAGCAATCAGCCCCAGCATTTT.

The rearrangement uses TRBV28 and TRBJ1-2; D is ambiguous. CDR3 length equals 13 residues. Germline CDR1 reads MDHEN; CDR2 reads SYDVKM. Trimming pared 6 bases from V and 2 bases from J, leaving 10 bases between. The CDR3 sequence is CASSQTRNYGYTF. The CDR3 DNA follows: TGTGCCAGCAGCCAGACTCGAAACTATGGCTACACCTTC.

The J gene is TRBJ1-2, the V gene TRBV27, with unresolved D. Trimming stripped 0 bases from V and 8 bases from J, with 10 bases between. The CDR3 is 13 amino acids. CDR1 and CDR2 (germline): MNHEY, SMNVEV (reference sequence). The DNA of the CDR3 is TGTGCCAGCAGTTTATCCGCGGGGAAAGGCTACACCTTC. It encodes CASSLSAGKGYTF.

This clone appeared once. The rearrangement uses TRBV5-1 and TRBJ1-3; possible D gene TRBD1, 5 bases. Germline V gene lookup returns CDR1 SGHRS and CDR2 YFSETQ. V was pared by 4 bases and J by 0 bases, with 17 bases between. CDR3 size: 17 residues. The CDR3, as DNA: TGCGCCAGCAGCCTCTCGGGACTCCTGAGCTCTGGAAACACCATATATTTT. It specifies CASSLSGLLSSGNTIYF.

J is TRBJ2-3 and V is TRBV29-1; 8 bases match TRBD2. Losses at the gene ends were 5 bases for V and 8 bases for J; bases not matched to a gene: 6. This CDR3 comprises 12 residues. Germline assignment: CDR1 SQVTM and CDR2 ANQGSEA. The CDR3 DNA is TGCAGCGTTCGAACTAGCGGACTTACGCAGTATTTT. The encoded protein is CSVRTSGLTQYF.

The CDR3 DNA sequence: TGTGCCAGCAGTCTCAGGGACAGGGGCTACTATGGCTACACCTTC. Its translation is CASSLRDRGYYGYTF. This chain links TRBV27 with TRBJ1-2; 10 bases match TRBD1. The CDR3 is made up of 15 amino acids. Germline assignment: CDR1 MNHEY and CDR2 SMNVEV (reference sequence). J gave up 3 bases and V 5 bases, and 6 bases lay outside the gene matches.

The V and J genes are TRBV6-5 and TRBJ2-5; D is unclear. CDR3 length: 11 residues. Trimming removed 6 bases at V and 8 bases at J, with 10 bases between. Germline lookup yields CDR1 MNHEY and CDR2 SVGAGI. CDR3 in amino acids: CASRESRTQYF. The CDR3 DNA follows: TGTGCCAGCAGGGAGAGCCGCACCCAGTACTTC.

The chain carries TRBV18 and TRBJ2-5, with TRBD1 matching 7 bases. J lost 4 bases, V lost 3 bases, and 8 bases had no gene match. This CDR3 region has 15 residues. The germline gives CDR1 KGHSH, CDR2 LQKENI. The DNA for the CDR3 is TGTGCCAGCTCACCGGGCATTACAGGGGCAGAGACCCAGTACTTC. Translated, it gives CASSPGITGAETQYF. The whole variable domain, filled in from reference TRBV18 and TRBJ2-5, reads NAGVMQNPRHLVRRRGQEARLRCSPMKGHSHVYWYRQLPEEGLKFMVYLQKENIIDESGMPKERFSAEFPKEGPSILRIQQVVRGDSAAYFCASSPGITGAETQYFGPGTRLLVL.

This clone was seen a few times. This chain uses TRBV6-2 or TRBV6-3 with TRBJ2-7; perhaps TRBD2 as D (6 bases). Trimming stripped 2 bases from V and 7 bases from J, with 9 bases between. This CDR3 has 12 amino acids. Per germline, CDR1 MNHEY and CDR2 SVGEGT. The CDR3 DNA reads TGTGCCAGCAGTTACAGCCGGGAGGAGCAGTACTTC. As protein: CASSYSREEQYF.

V gene TRBV6-2 or TRBV6-3 combines with J gene TRBJ2-5; 14 nucleotides line up with TRBD2. Unmatched junction bases numbered 12, after V lost 4 bases and J lost 5 bases. The germline V gene encodes CDR1 MNHEY and CDR2 SVGEGT. CDR3 length equals 18 residues. The CDR3 DNA is TGTGCCAGCAGTTCTTCCCTCGGGACTAGCGGGAGCTTTGAGACCCAGTACTTC. Its translation: CASSSSLGTSGSFETQYF.

CDR3 region: CASSQTGQGRYEQYF. The CDR3 DNA reads as TGTGCCAGCAGCCAAACGGGACAGGGAAGGTACGAGCAGTACTTC. The chain uses TRBV3-1 (or the pseudogene TRBV3-2) and TRBJ2-7; 9 bases map to TRBD1. Germline CDR1 is LGHDT and CDR2 is YNNKEL (reference sequence). This CDR3 is 15 amino acids long. V lost 2 bases and J lost 4; bases outside the gene matches: 6.

The chain couples TRBV7-9 to TRBJ2-5; maybe TRBD1 (6 bases). Looked up from germline, CDR1 is SEHNR and CDR2 is FQNEAQ (reference sequence). The CDR3 contains 13 residues. The V gene lost 5 bases and the J gene lost 5 bases, with 12 bases spanning the gap. CDR3 sequence (DNA): TGTGCCAGCAGCGGGGGCCCGCGGGAGACCCAGTACTTC. Residues: CASSGGPRETQYF.

The rearrangement joins TRBV5-6 to TRBJ2-4, with a weak D call TRBD1 (6 bases). Trimming took off 2 bases at V and 5 bases at J, with 20 bases between the two ends. This CDR3 has 17 residues. Germline CDR1 reads SGHDT; CDR2 reads YYEEEE. This CDR3 is CASSLGQYQTPENIQYF. In nucleotides, the CDR3 is TGTGCCAGCAGCTTAGGACAGTATCAAACCCCGGAAAACATTCAGTACTTC. Variable domain in full (rest from reference TRBV5-6 and TRBJ2-4): DAGVTQSPTHLIKTRGQQVTLRCSPKSGHDTVSWYQQALGQGPQFIFQYYEEEERQRGNFPDRFSGHQFPNYSSELNVNALLLGDSALYLCASSLGQYQTPENIQYFGAGTRLSVL.

The J gene is TRBJ2-1, the V gene TRBV4-3; 8 positions match TRBD2. The ends lost 4 bases at V and 6 bases at J; junction bases unmatched: 11. Looked up from germline, CDR1 is LGHNA and CDR2 is YSLEER. CDR3 size: 16 residues. CDR3 amino acids: CASSRALAGLGNEQFF. CDR3 in DNA: TGCGCCAGCAGCCGCGCGCTAGCGGGTTTAGGCAATGAGCAGTTCTTC.

The chain is built from TRBV18 and TRBJ2-6, with D unclear. Germline V gene lookup returns CDR1 KGHSH and CDR2 LQKENI. Trimming took off 3 bases at V and 0 bases at J, with 15 bases between the two ends. The CDR3 has 18 amino acids. For the CDR3, the DNA is TGTGCCAGCTCACCGGGCTCTAAGCCTAACTCTGGGGCCAACGTCCTGACTTTC. This encodes CASSPGSKPNSGANVLTF.

V usage is TRBV15 and J usage is TRBJ2-1, with TRBD1 identical over 9 bases. The CDR3 length is 15 residues. In germline, CDR1 is LNHNV, CDR2 YYDKDF (reference sequence). Trimming at V came to 0 bases and at J to 10 bases, leaving 7 bases not matched to a gene. This chain's CDR3 is CATSREGTGRGEQFF. CDR3 DNA: TGTGCCACCAGCAGAGAGGGGACAGGGAGAGGGGAGCAGTTCTTC.

J is TRBJ1-1 and V is TRBV11-2; 8 nucleotides line up with TRBD1. The germline V gene encodes CDR1 SGHAT and CDR2 FQNNGV. The J segment lost 1 base and the V segment lost 5 bases, leaving 9 bases of the junction unmatched. The CDR3 runs 16 residues. CDR3 sequence reads: CASSHRTGPQNTEAFF. CDR3 coding DNA: TGTGCCAGCAGCCACCGGACAGGGCCTCAGAACACTGAAGCTTTCTTT. Full variable domain (remainder filled in from reference TRBV11-2 and TRBJ1-1): EAGVAQSPRYKIIEKRQSVAFWCNPISGHATLYWYQQILGQGPKLLIQFQNNGVVDDSQLPKDRFSAERLKGVDSTLKIQPAKLEDSAVYLCASSHRTGPQNTEAFFGQGTRLTVV.

This clone appeared once. The gene calls are TRBV7-2 and TRBJ1-4; 9 nucleotides line up with TRBD1. Per the germline V gene, CDR1 is SGHTA and CDR2 is FQGNSA. This CDR3 spans 16 amino acids. V shed 7 bases and J 1 base; nucleotides not matched to a gene: 7. The DNA for the CDR3 is TGTGCCAGCAACTCGGCGGACAGGGGAACTAATGAAAAACTGTTTTTT. Amino acids: CASNSADRGTNEKLFF.

J is TRBJ1-1 and V is TRBV5-4; D is undetermined. The V gene lost 7 bases and the J gene lost 5 bases, with 18 bases spanning the gap. Germline V CDR1 and CDR2: SGHNT, YYREEE (reference sequence). The CDR3 loop spans 14 amino acids. CDR3 residues: CASGLRPAGTEAFF. CDR3 DNA sequence: TGTGCCAGCGGCCTTCGTCCCGCGGGGACTGAAGCTTTCTTT.